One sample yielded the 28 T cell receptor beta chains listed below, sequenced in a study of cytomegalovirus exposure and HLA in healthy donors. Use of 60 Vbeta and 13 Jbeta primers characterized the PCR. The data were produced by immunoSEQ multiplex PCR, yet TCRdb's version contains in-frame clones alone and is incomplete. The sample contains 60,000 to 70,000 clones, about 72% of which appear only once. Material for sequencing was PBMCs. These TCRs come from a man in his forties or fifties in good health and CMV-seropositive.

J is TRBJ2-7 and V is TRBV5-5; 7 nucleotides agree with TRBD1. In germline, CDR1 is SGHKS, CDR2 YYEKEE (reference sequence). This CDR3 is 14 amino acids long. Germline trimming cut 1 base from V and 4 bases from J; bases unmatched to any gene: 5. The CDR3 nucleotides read TGTGCCAGCAGCTTGTACGTACAGGGGTACGAGCAGTACTTC. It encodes CASSLYVQGYEQYF.

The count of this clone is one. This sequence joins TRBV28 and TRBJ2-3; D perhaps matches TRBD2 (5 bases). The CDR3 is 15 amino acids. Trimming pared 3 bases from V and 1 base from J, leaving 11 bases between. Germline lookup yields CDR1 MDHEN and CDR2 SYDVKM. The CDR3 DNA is TGTGCCAGCAGTTTGCGGGCCGAGGGCACAGATACGCAGTATTTT. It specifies CASSLRAEGTDTQYF.

In DNA form, the CDR3 reads TGCAGTGCTAGAGGCGCTCATGGCTACACCTTC. The encoded protein is CSARGAHGYTF. This chain uses TRBV20-1 with TRBJ1-2; D is uncertain. Trimming cost V 1 base and J 6 bases, with 6 bases left between them. The CDR3 has 11 amino acids. Germline V CDR1 and CDR2: DFQATT, SNEGSKA (reference sequence).

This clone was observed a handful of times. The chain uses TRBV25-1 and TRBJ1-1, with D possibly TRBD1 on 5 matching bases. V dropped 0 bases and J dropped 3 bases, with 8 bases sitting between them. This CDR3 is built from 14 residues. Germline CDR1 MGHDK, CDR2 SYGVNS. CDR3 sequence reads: CASSEYGRDTEAFF. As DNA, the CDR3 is TGTGCCAGCAGTGAATATGGCAGGGACACTGAAGCTTTCTTT.

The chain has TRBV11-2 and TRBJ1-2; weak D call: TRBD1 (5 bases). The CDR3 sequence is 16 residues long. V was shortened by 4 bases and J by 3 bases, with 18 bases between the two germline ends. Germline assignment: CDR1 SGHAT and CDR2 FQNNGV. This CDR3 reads CASSSGIDVLDYGYTF. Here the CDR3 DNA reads TGTGCCAGCAGCTCAGGGATCGATGTCTTGGACTATGGCTACACCTTC.

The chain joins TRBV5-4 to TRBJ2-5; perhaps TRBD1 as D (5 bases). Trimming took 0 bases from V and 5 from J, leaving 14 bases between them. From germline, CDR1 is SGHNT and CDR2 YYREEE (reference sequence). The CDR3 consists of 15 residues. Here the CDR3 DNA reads TGTGCCAGCAGCTTGGCCCTCAGGGATTACGAGACCCAGTACTTC. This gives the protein CASSLALRDYETQYF.

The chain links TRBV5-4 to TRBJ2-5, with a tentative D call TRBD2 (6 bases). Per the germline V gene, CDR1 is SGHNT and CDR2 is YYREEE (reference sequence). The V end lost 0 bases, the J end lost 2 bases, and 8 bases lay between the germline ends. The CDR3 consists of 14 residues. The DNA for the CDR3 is TGTGCCAGCAGCTTGGGGACTATTCAAGAGACCCAGTACTTC. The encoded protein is CASSLGTIQETQYF.

The CDR3 DNA sequence: TGTGCCAGCAGCTTAGGGACTAGCGGGATGCAGGAGCAGTTCTTC. This sequence encodes CASSLGTSGMQEQFF. The genes are TRBV7-2 and TRBJ2-1, with 12 bases fitting TRBD2. There are 15 residues in the CDR3. Germline V CDR1 and CDR2: SGHTA, FQGNSA. The V gene end was trimmed by 1 base and the J gene end by 10 bases; junction bases not matched to a gene: 5.

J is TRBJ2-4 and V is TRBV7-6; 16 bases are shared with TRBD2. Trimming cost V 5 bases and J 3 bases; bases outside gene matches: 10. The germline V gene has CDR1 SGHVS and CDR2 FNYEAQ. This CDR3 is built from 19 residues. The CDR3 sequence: CASSLGTSGRALGKNIQYF. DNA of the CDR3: TGTGCCAGCAGCCTGGGGACTAGCGGGAGGGCGTTGGGCAAAAACATTCAGTACTTC.

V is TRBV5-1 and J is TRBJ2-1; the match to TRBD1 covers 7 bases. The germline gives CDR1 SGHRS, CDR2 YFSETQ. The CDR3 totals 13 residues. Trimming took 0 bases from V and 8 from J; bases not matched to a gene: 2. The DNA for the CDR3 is TGCGCCAGCAGCTTGGACAGGGGCGATGAGCAGTTCTTC. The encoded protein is CASSLDRGDEQFF.

In nucleotides, the CDR3 is TGTGCCAGCAGTCTAGCGGGACTAAGCTCCTACAATGAGCAGTTCTTC. Its protein is CASSLAGLSSYNEQFF. J is TRBJ2-1 and V is TRBV5-4; 9 nucleotides match TRBD2. The CDR3 spans 16 residues. Trimming removed 5 bases from V and 0 bases from J; junction bases left unmatched: 6. From germline, CDR1 is SGHNT and CDR2 YYREEE (reference sequence).

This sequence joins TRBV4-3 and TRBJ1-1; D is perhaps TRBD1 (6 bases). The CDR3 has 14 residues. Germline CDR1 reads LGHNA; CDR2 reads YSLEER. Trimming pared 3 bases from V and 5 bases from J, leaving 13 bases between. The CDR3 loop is CASSHLGGGTEAFF. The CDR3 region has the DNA TGCGCCAGCAGCCACCTAGGGGGGGGAACTGAAGCTTTCTTT.

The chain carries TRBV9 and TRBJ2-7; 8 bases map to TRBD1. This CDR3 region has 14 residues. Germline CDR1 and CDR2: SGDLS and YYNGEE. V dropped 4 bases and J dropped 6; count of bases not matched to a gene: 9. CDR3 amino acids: CASSFRDRSTEQYF. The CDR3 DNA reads TGTGCCAGCAGCTTCCGGGACAGGTCTACCGAGCAGTACTTC.

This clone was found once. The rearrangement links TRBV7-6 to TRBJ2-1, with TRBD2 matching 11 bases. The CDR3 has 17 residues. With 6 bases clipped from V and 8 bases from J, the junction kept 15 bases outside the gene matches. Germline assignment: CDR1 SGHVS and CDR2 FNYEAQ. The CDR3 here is CASRQNPGLAVVDEQFF. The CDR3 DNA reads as TGTGCCAGCAGACAAAACCCGGGACTAGCGGTAGTCGATGAGCAGTTCTTC. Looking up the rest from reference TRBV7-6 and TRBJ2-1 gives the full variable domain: GAGVSQSPRYKVTKRGQDVALRCDPISGHVSLYWYRQALGQGPEFLTYFNYEAQQDKSGLPNDRFSAERPEGSISTLTIQRTEQRDSAMYRCASRQNPGLAVVDEQFFGPGTRLTVL.

The CDR3 spells CASRSAGGSDEQFF. The CDR3 DNA sequence: TGTGCCAGCAGATCAGCGGGAGGGAGCGATGAGCAGTTCTTC. The V call is TRBV5-4, the J call TRBJ2-1; 10 positions agree with TRBD2. Trimming removed 5 bases from V and 8 bases from J; junction bases left unmatched: 7. The CDR3 runs 14 residues. Germline CDR1 is SGHNT and CDR2 is YYREEE (reference sequence).

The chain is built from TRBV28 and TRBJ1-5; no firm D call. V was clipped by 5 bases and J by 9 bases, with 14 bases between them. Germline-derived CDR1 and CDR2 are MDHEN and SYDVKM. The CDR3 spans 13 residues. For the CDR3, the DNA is TGTGCCAGCAGTCCCACCGGGAGGCGGCCCCAGCATTTT. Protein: CASSPTGRRPQHF. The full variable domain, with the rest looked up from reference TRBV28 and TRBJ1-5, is DVKVTQSSRYLVKRTGEKVFLECVQDMDHENMFWYRQDPGLGLRLIYFSYDVKMKEKGDIPEGYSVSREKKERFSLILESASTNQTSMYLCASSPTGRRPQHFGDGTRLSIL.

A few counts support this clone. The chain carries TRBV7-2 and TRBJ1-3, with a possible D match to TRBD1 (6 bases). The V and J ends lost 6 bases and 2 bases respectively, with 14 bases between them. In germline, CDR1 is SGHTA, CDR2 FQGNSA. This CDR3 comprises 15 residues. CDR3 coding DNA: TGTGCCAGCAGGCCTAGGGGGTTAGCTGGAAACACCATATATTTT. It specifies CASRPRGLAGNTIYF.

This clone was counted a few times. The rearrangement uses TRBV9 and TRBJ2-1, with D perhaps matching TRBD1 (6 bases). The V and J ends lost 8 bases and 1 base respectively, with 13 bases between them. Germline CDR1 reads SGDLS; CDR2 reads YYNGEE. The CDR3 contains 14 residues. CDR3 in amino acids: CASQGTGSYNEQFF. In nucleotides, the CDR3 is TGTGCCAGTCAGGGGACGGGGTCCTACAATGAGCAGTTCTTC.

This chain's CDR3 is CASSLRQTSTDTQYF. CDR3 nucleotide sequence: TGTGCCAGCAGTTTAAGGCAGACTAGCACAGATACGCAGTATTTT. The chain uses TRBV27 and TRBJ2-3; no clear D gene. The CDR3 covers 15 residues. With 2 bases removed from V and 0 bases from J, the gap between germline ends came to 9 bases. Germline lookup yields CDR1 MNHEY and CDR2 SMNVEV (reference sequence).

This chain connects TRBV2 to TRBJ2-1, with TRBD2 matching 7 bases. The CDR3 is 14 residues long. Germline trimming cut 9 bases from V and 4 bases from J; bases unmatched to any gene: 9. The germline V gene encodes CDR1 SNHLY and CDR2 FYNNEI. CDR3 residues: CASVAGNNYNEQFF. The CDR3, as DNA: TGTGCCAGTGTAGCGGGCAACAATTACAATGAGCAGTTCTTC.

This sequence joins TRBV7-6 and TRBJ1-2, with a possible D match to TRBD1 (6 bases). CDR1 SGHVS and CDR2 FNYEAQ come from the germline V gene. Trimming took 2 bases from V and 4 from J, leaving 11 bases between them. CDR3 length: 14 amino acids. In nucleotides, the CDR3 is TGTGCCAGCAGCTTACAGGGGACGGCCTATGGCTACACCTTC. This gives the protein CASSLQGTAYGYTF.

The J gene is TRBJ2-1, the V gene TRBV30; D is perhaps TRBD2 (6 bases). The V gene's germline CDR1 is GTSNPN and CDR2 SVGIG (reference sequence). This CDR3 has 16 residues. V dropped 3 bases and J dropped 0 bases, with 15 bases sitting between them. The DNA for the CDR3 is TGTGCCTGGAGATGGGCGGGACGGAGCTCCTACAATGAGCAGTTCTTC. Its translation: CAWRWAGRSSYNEQFF.

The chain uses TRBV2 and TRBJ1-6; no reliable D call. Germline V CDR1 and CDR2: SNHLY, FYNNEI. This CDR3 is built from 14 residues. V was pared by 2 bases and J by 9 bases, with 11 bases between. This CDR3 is CASSEIVVASPLHF. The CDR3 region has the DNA TGTGCCAGCAGTGAAATTGTGGTAGCTTCACCCCTCCACTTT.

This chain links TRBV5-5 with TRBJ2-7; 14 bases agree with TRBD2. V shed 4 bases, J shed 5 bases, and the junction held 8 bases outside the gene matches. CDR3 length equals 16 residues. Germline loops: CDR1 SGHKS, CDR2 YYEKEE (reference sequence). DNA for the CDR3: TGTGCCAGCAGCCCCGGGACTAGCGGGAGCAGGAACGAGCAGTACTTC. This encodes CASSPGTSGSRNEQYF.

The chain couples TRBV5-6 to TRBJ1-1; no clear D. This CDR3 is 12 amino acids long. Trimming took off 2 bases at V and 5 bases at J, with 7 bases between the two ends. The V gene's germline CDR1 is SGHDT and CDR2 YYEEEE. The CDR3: CASSLSGTEAFF. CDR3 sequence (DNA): TGTGCCAGCAGCTTATCCGGGACTGAAGCTTTCTTT.

The chain's CDR3 is CASSLGPSGTAETQYF. The CDR3 DNA reads as TGCGCCAGCAGCTTGGGGCCTAGCGGGACGGCAGAGACCCAGTACTTC. This rearrangement joins TRBV5-1 to TRBJ2-5; TRBD2 matches 9 bases. This CDR3 has 16 amino acids. J was trimmed by 4 bases and V by 0 bases; bases with no gene match: 7. Per the germline V gene, CDR1 is SGHRS and CDR2 is YFSETQ.

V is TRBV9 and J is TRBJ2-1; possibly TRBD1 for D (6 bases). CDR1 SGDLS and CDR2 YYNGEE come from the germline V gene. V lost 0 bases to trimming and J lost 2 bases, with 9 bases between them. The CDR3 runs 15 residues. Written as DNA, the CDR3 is TGTGCCAGCAGCGTAGTACAGGGTCCCTACAATGAGCAGTTCTTC. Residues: CASSVVQGPYNEQFF.

The CDR3: CASSLSFEGVGYTF. DNA for the CDR3: TGTGCCAGCAGTCTCTCGTTTGAGGGGGTCGGCTACACCTTC. The chain uses TRBV27 and TRBJ1-2; D is possibly TRBD1 (6 bases). Germline V CDR1 and CDR2: MNHEY, SMNVEV (reference sequence). The CDR3 runs 14 residues. Deletions cut 5 bases from V and 8 bases from J, with 18 bases between.